The 24 T cell receptor beta chains presented below share a single source sample, sequenced in a study of neurological immune-mediated disorders. TCRdb re-called the 5' RACE reads with MiXCR, one entry per CDR3 protein. The profile shows about 80,000 distinct CDR3 sequences, 9.4% of them singletons. The specimen sequenced was PBMCs. The receptors come from a man aged 45 to 65 in good health.

This clonotype was counted ten times or more. This chain joins TRBV20-1 and TRBJ2-3, with D possibly TRBD2 on 5 matching bases. Trimming pared 0 bases from V and 1 base from J, leaving 23 bases between. The CDR3 spans 19 residues. Germline-derived CDR1 and CDR2 are DFQATT and SNEGSKA (reference sequence). The CDR3, as DNA: TGCAGTGCTAGAGACCCACAGCGAGGGCGAGCATCTGGCACAGATACGCAGTATTTT. Its translation: CSARDPQRGRASGTDTQYF.

The table lists this clonotype with many counts. This sequence joins TRBV5-1 and TRBJ2-1; 8 bases match TRBD1. V lost 4 bases to trimming and J lost 8 bases; unmatched junction nucleotides: 20. Per germline, CDR1 SGHRS and CDR2 YFSETQ. The CDR3 is 18 amino acids. The CDR3 loop is CASSHSISGTGLWDEQFF. Written as DNA, the CDR3 is TGCGCCAGCAGCCATTCAATTTCCGGGACAGGCCTTTGGGATGAGCAGTTCTTC.

This clonotype was seen at least ten times. CDR3 in amino acids: CASSFDLGTVGANVLTF. The CDR3 DNA sequence: TGTGCCAGCAGTTTCGATCTGGGGACGGTTGGGGCCAACGTCCTGACTTTC. The rearrangement links TRBV12-3 or TRBV12-4 to TRBJ2-6, with D perhaps given as TRBD1 or TRBD2 (5 bases each). The V gene lost 3 bases and the J gene lost 3 bases, with 15 bases spanning the gap. This CDR3 comprises 17 residues.

This clonotype was observed at least ten times. This chain links TRBV18 with TRBJ2-3, with unresolved D. Germline V gene sequence: CDR1 KGHSH, CDR2 LQKENI. The V and J ends lost 3 bases and 6 bases respectively, with 7 bases between them. The CDR3 sequence is 12 residues long. CDR3 protein: CASSPPEDTQYF. Written as DNA, the CDR3 is TGTGCCAGCTCACCGCCTGAGGATACGCAGTATTTT.

There are many counts of this clonotype. The chain uses TRBV12-3 or TRBV12-4 and TRBJ1-5; D is possibly TRBD1 (5 bases). The CDR3 contains 17 residues. V lost 4 bases and J lost 0, with 16 bases in between. CDR3 protein: CASSYANSGFSNQPQHF. CDR3 nucleotides: TGTGCCAGCAGTTACGCAAATTCAGGGTTTAGCAATCAGCCCCAGCATTTT.

This clonotype came up a few times. This rearrangement joins TRBV7-9 to TRBJ1-2, with unresolved D. Germline V gene data show CDR1 as SEHNR and CDR2 as FQNEAQ (reference sequence). CDR3 length equals 13 residues. The V end was cut by 5 bases, the J end by 0 bases, with 7 bases between. CDR3 residues: CASSHVANYGYTF. CDR3 sequence (DNA): TGTGCCAGCAGCCACGTAGCTAACTATGGCTACACCTTC. Based on the CDR3 plus reference TRBV7-9 and TRBJ1-2, the full variable domain is DTGVSQNPRHKITKRGQNVTFRCDPISEHNRLYWYRQTLGQGPEFLTYFQNEAQLEKSRLLSDRFSAERPKGSFSTLEIQRTEQGDSAMYLCASSHVANYGYTFGSGTRLTVV.

This clonotype was observed once. One end of the junction does not line up with germline, which may come from a read error. The rearrangement joins TRBV5-1 to TRBJ2-2, with D maybe TRBD2 (6 bases). The germline gives CDR1 SGHRS, CDR2 YFSETQ. The CDR3 runs 16 residues. The CDR3 DNA reads TGCGCCAACAGCTCAGGAGGGACCGCCGAACTCGGGGACCTGTTTTTT. Protein product: CANSSGGTAELGDLFF. The full variable domain, its missing parts supplied by reference TRBV5-1 and TRBJ2-2, is KAGVTQTPRYLIKTRGQQVTLSCSPISGHRSVSWYQQTPGQGLQFLFEYFSETQRNKGNFPGRFSGRQFSNSRSEMNVSTLELGDSALYLCANSSGGTAELGDLFFGEGSRLTVL.

As regards this clonotype: The junction departs from germline at one end; a sequencing error may be responsible. V usage is TRBV6-2 or TRBV6-3 and J usage is TRBJ2-7; 8 bases line up with TRBD2. The CDR3 is made up of 13 amino acids. Germline V CDR1 and CDR2: MNHEY, SVGEGT. CDR3 loop: CASSDSCGGIPYF. The CDR3, as DNA: TGTGCCAGCAGTGACTCGTGCGGGGGGATTCCGTACTTC.

This clonotype was counted many times. The chain couples TRBV6-5 to TRBJ2-5, with D unresolved. Between the trimmed V and J ends, which lost 0 bases and 2 bases, there was a span of 10 bases. The germline gives CDR1 MNHEY, CDR2 SVGAGI. This CDR3 contains 15 residues. In nucleotides, the CDR3 is TGTGCCAGCAGTTACTCGTCGGCAGCGCAAGAGACCCAGTACTTC. The encoded protein is CASSYSSAAQETQYF.

This clonotype showed up many times. The chain couples TRBV6-2 or TRBV6-3 to TRBJ1-5; D is uncertain. CDR3 size: 14 residues. The V end lost 2 bases, the J end lost 4 bases, and 9 bases lay between the germline ends. The V gene's germline CDR1 is MNHEY and CDR2 SVGEGT. The CDR3 DNA reads TGTGCCAGCAGTTACGTGTCGGCGAATCAGCCCCAGCATTTT. Translated: CASSYVSANQPQHF.

This clonotype was counted at least ten times. V gene TRBV11-2 combines with J gene TRBJ2-1; TRBD2 aligns across 9 bases. Looked up from germline, CDR1 is SGHAT and CDR2 is FQNNGV. Trimming at V came to 2 bases and at J to 8 bases, leaving 10 bases not matched to a gene. The CDR3 consists of 16 residues. The CDR3 region is CASSLRGIAGEDEQFF. CDR3 sequence (DNA): TGTGCCAGCAGCTTACGAGGGATAGCGGGAGAGGATGAGCAGTTCTTC.

This clonotype was picked up many times. This chain's CDR3 is CSARGASGNTGELFF. CDR3 nucleotide sequence: TGCAGTGCTAGGGGTGCTAGCGGAAACACCGGGGAGCTGTTTTTT. The rearrangement links TRBV20-1 to TRBJ2-2, with TRBD2 matching over 7 bases. Germline trimming cut 3 bases from V and 2 bases from J; bases unmatched to any gene: 6. The CDR3 contains 15 residues. Germline V lookup: CDR1 DFQATT, CDR2 SNEGSKA (reference sequence).

V gene TRBV5-1 combines with J gene TRBJ2-5; D may be TRBD2 (5 bases). Germline CDR1 is SGHRS and CDR2 is YFSETQ. With 8 bases removed from V and 3 bases from J, the gap between germline ends came to 17 bases. This CDR3 region has 14 residues. CDR3 sequence: CASSVRIPEETQYF. CDR3 in DNA: TGCGCCAGTAGCGTCCGGATACCAGAAGAGACCCAGTACTTC. The full variable domain, completed using reference TRBV5-1 and TRBJ2-5, is KAGVTQTPRYLIKTRGQQVTLSCSPISGHRSVSWYQQTPGQGLQFLFEYFSETQRNKGNFPGRFSGRQFSNSRSEMNVSTLELGDSALYLCASSVRIPEETQYFGPGTRLLVL.

This clonotype showed up many times. This chain links TRBV7-9 with TRBJ2-2, with 7 bases lining up with TRBD1. The germline CDR1 and CDR2 sequences are SEHNR and FQNEAQ (reference sequence). There are 16 residues in the CDR3. The V segment lost 7 bases and the J segment 3 bases; nucleotides outside the gene matches: 11. The CDR3 loop is CASTTRRGGDTGELFF. For the CDR3, the DNA is TGTGCCAGCACCACCAGGAGAGGGGGCGACACCGGGGAGCTGTTTTTT.

In this sample, this clonotype turned up many times. V is TRBV7-2 and J is TRBJ1-5; D is ambiguous. CDR3 length equals 14 residues. The germline CDR1 and CDR2 sequences are SGHTA and FQGNSA. V lost 1 base to trimming and J lost 1 base, with 5 bases between them. CDR3 loop: CASSLVYSNQPQHF. CDR3 DNA: TGTGCCAGCAGCTTAGTTTACAGCAATCAGCCCCAGCATTTT. Full variable domain (outside the CDR3, taken from reference TRBV7-2 and TRBJ1-5): GAGVSQSPSNKVTEKGKDVELRCDPISGHTALYWYRQSLGQGLEFLIYFQGNSAPDKSGLPSDRFSAERTGGSVSTLTIQRTQQEDSAVYLCASSLVYSNQPQHFGDGTRLSIL.

This clonotype was picked up many times. The gene calls are TRBV11-1 and TRBJ2-7; D is unclear. This CDR3 comprises 13 residues. Germline-derived CDR1 and CDR2 are SGHAT and FQDESV (reference sequence). V was shortened by 1 base and J by 5 bases, with 9 bases between the two germline ends. CDR3 sequence (DNA): TGTGCCAGCAGCTTAGGTCGAGCAAACGAGCAGTACTTC. Its translation: CASSLGRANEQYF.

The sample holds many counts of this clonotype. This chain links TRBV15 with TRBJ2-7, with D maybe TRBD2 (7 bases). The CDR3 is made up of 14 amino acids. The V end was cut by 5 bases, the J end by 0 bases, with 11 bases between. The V gene's germline CDR1 is LNHNV and CDR2 YYDKDF (reference sequence). The CDR3 region has the DNA TGTGCCACCAGCCAAGGGGGGGGCTCCTACGAGCAGTACTTC. Its protein is CATSQGGGSYEQYF. The variable domain in full, with the rest retrieved from reference TRBV15 and TRBJ2-7, is DAMVIQNPRYQVTQFGKPVTLSCSQTLNHNVMYWYQQKSSQAPKLLFHYYDKDFNNEADTPDNFQSRRPNTSFCFLDIRSPGLGDTAMYLCATSQGGGSYEQYFGPGTRLTVT.

The sample holds many counts of this clonotype. J is TRBJ2-7 and V is TRBV12-3 or TRBV12-4; either TRBD1 or TRBD2 may fit D (6 bases each). Trimming stripped 4 bases from V and 6 bases from J, with 13 bases between. The CDR3 runs to 13 residues. CDR3 DNA sequence: TGTGCCAGCAGTTCTAGTAGGGGGGTCGAGCAGTACTTC. Its translation: CASSSSRGVEQYF.

This clonotype showed up many times. This chain connects TRBV5-5 to TRBJ1-1; 7 bases align to TRBD1. This CDR3 is built from 15 residues. The germline V gene has CDR1 SGHKS and CDR2 YYEKEE (reference sequence). The trim removed 4 bases at V and 1 base at J, leaving 7 bases unmatched. The CDR3 DNA sequence: TGTGCCAGCAGCGCCTCCCGGGACAGGAACACTGAAGCTTTCTTT. Its translation is CASSASRDRNTEAFF.

The sample holds many counts of this clonotype. The rearrangement uses TRBV12-3 or TRBV12-4 and TRBJ1-2; a weak D match, TRBD1 (5 bases). The CDR3 totals 13 residues. The V end lost 7 bases, the J end lost 5 bases, and 14 bases lay between the germline ends. DNA for the CDR3: TGTGCCAGCACCCTGACAGATTCTTATGGCTACACCTTC. It is translated as CASTLTDSYGYTF.

In this sample, this clonotype turned up many times. The V gene is TRBV5-1, the J gene TRBJ1-1; D gene ambiguous. CDR1 and CDR2 (germline): SGHRS, YFSETQ. Trimming took off 0 bases at V and 5 bases at J, with 11 bases between the two ends. There are 14 residues in the CDR3. CDR3 bases: TGCGCCAGCAGCTTGGACGGAGGGAAGACTGAAGCTTTCTTT. It translates to CASSLDGGKTEAFF.

In its sample, this clonotype was seen many times. This chain connects TRBV12-3 or TRBV12-4 to TRBJ2-3, with D uncertain. Deletions cut 5 bases from V and 1 base from J, with 22 bases between. The CDR3 spans 18 residues. The CDR3 DNA is TGTGCCAGCAGTCCTTCTGGCCTCCGACTTCGAGGCACAGATACGCAGTATTTT. Encoded protein: CASSPSGLRLRGTDTQYF.

This clonotype was counted at least ten times. The chain uses TRBV6-1 and TRBJ1-2; tentative D call: TRBD1 (5 bases). The CDR3 has 12 residues. Trimming left V 8 bases short and J 4 bases short, with 11 bases between. Germline V gene data show CDR1 as MNHNS and CDR2 as SASEGT. As DNA, the CDR3 is TGTGCCAGCGGCGGGACTTTCTATGGCTACACCTTC. This translates into CASGGTFYGYTF.

This clonotype was detected ten times or more. CDR3 loop: CASSLDSSTDTQYF. In nucleotides, the CDR3 is TGCGCCAGCAGCTTGGACTCTAGCACAGATACGCAGTATTTT. V is TRBV5-1 and J is TRBJ2-3; unclear D gene. This CDR3 region has 14 residues. The V end lost 0 bases, the J end lost 0 bases, and 5 bases lay between the germline ends. Germline CDR1 reads SGHRS; CDR2 reads YFSETQ. Together with reference TRBV5-1 and TRBJ2-3, the CDR3 gives the full variable domain: KAGVTQTPRYLIKTRGQQVTLSCSPISGHRSVSWYQQTPGQGLQFLFEYFSETQRNKGNFPGRFSGRQFSNSRSEMNVSTLELGDSALYLCASSLDSSTDTQYFGPGTRLTVL.